This T cell receptor beta chain came from a study of T-cell memory formation after mild COVID-19. Study observations and caveats: CD4+ contracting clones were mainly CM and EM; CD8+ ones, EMRA.

The length of the CDR3 is 16 residues. Trimming left V 4 bases short and J 0 bases short, with 13 bases between. Germline V gene sequence: CDR1 SGHVS, CDR2 FQNEAQ. Of note for this clonotype: Antigen unknown.

One entry per CDR3 protein, called by TCRdb with MiXCR from the 5' RACE reads. This table has 110,000 or so distinct CDR3 sequences, 22% appearing once. Sequenced material: PBMCs or a T cell subset sorted from them (not recorded which). V is TRBV7-8 and J is TRBJ2-1, with D possibly being TRBD1 (5 bases). The receptor's source is a man aged 18 to 30 who had mild COVID-19 (a few samples of this study predate the infection). Cell type and time point are not known. CDR3 sequence (DNA): TGTGCCAGCAGCTCCTCTAGACAGCCCTCCTACAATGAGCAGTTCTTC. Amino acids: CASSSSRQPSYNEQFF.